One and the same sample provided the 25 T cell receptor beta chains below, sequenced in a study of CD8 T cells in ankylosing spondylitis. TCRdb reprocessed the 5' RACE reads with MiXCR, giving one entry per CDR3 protein. The table has 350,000 to 400,000 distinct CDR3 sequences, 20% to 25% seen once. The sample consisted of blood, either unsorted or a sorted T cell fraction (not recorded which). Receptors were obtained from a male donor with ankylosing spondylitis or in good health (not recorded which).

The chain recombines TRBV12-3 or TRBV12-4 with TRBJ2-2; no clear D gene. CDR3 length equals 13 residues. The V and J ends lost 6 bases and 8 bases respectively, with 13 bases between them. DNA of the CDR3: TGTGCCAGCAGAAACCCGCTCGGGGGGGAGCTGTTTTTT. As protein: CASRNPLGGELFF.

This clonotype has more than one count but fewer than ten. The chain couples TRBV11-2 to TRBJ2-7; the D is unclear. Germline V gene sequence: CDR1 SGHAT, CDR2 FQNNGV. Deletions cut 0 bases from V and 1 base from J, with 13 bases between. CDR3 length: 16 residues. The CDR3 region is CASSLDPQVQSYEQYF. CDR3 sequence (DNA): TGTGCCAGCAGCTTAGATCCCCAGGTACAATCCTACGAGCAGTACTTC.

The chain combines TRBV15 with TRBJ1-5; 9 nucleotides agree with TRBD1. This CDR3 contains 15 residues. Germline V gene lookup returns CDR1 LNHNV and CDR2 YYDKDF (reference sequence). V was pared by 3 bases and J by 7 bases, with 7 bases of the junction left unmatched. Here the CDR3 DNA reads TGTGCCACCAGCAGGGACAGGGGAGGGAGCCAGCCCCAGCATTTT. The encoded protein is CATSRDRGGSQPQHF. The whole variable domain, filled in from reference TRBV15 and TRBJ1-5, reads DAMVIQNPRYQVTQFGKPVTLSCSQTLNHNVMYWYQQKSSQAPKLLFHYYDKDFNNEADTPDNFQSRRPNTSFCFLDIRSPGLGDTAMYLCATSRDRGGSQPQHFGDGTRLSIL.

V and J are TRBV4-2 and TRBJ1-1; D uncertain. Looked up from germline, CDR1 is LGHNA and CDR2 is YNFKEQ. CDR3 size: 16 residues. Trimming removed 0 bases from V and 0 bases from J, with 11 bases in between. The chain's CDR3 is CASSQDRWGMNTEAFF. In nucleotides, the CDR3 is TGTGCCAGCAGCCAAGATAGGTGGGGAATGAACACTGAAGCTTTCTTT.

The V and J genes are TRBV12-3 or TRBV12-4 and TRBJ2-1; possibly TRBD1 for D (6 bases). Trimming took 2 bases from V and 7 from J, leaving 15 bases between them. The CDR3 extends over 15 amino acids. In DNA form, the CDR3 reads TGTGCCAGCAGTTTACTCAGGGGAGTGGAGAATGAGCAGTTCTTC. Translating gives CASSLLRGVENEQFF.

This rearrangement joins TRBV6-1 to TRBJ2-7, with 10 positions matching TRBD1. The CDR3 runs to 17 residues. The J segment lost 7 bases and the V segment lost 0 bases, leaving 12 bases of the junction unmatched. CDR1 is MNHNS, CDR2 SASEGT, per germline. Here the CDR3 reads CASSEAVWDRGPKEQYF. CDR3 coding DNA: TGTGCCAGCAGTGAAGCGGTTTGGGACAGGGGTCCGAAGGAGCAGTACTTC.

This clonotype turned up a few times. The V gene is TRBV20-1, the J gene TRBJ2-7, with D perhaps given as TRBD1 or TRBD2 (5 bases each). Germline lookup yields CDR1 DFQATT and CDR2 SNEGSKA (reference sequence). Trimming took off 3 bases at V and 3 bases at J, with 9 bases between the two ends. The CDR3 runs 12 residues. This CDR3 is CSARGELYEQYF. The CDR3, as DNA: TGCAGTGCTAGGGGGGAGCTCTACGAGCAGTACTTC.

In this sample, this clonotype turned up a few times. V gene TRBV9 combines with J gene TRBJ2-5; TRBD2 is a possible D gene (7 bases). The CDR3 is made up of 14 amino acids. Germline CDR1 is SGDLS and CDR2 is YYNGEE. Trimming stripped 3 bases from V and 4 bases from J, with 13 bases between. The CDR3 loop reads CASSEGGGGETQYF. CDR3 DNA sequence: TGTGCCAGCAGCGAAGGGGGAGGGGGAGAGACCCAGTACTTC.

The V call is TRBV4-1, the J call TRBJ2-2; 7 nucleotides align to TRBD1. Germline V gene lookup returns CDR1 MGHRA and CDR2 YSYEKL. The CDR3 contains 21 residues. V shed 1 base and J 0 bases; nucleotides not matched to a gene: 17. CDR3 DNA sequence: TGCGCCAGCAGCCAAGGTTCCGGGACAGAGAACCTAGCCCCGAACACCGGGGAGCTGTTTTTT. Protein: CASSQGSGTENLAPNTGELFF.

The sample holds a few counts of this clonotype. The chain links TRBV5-6 to TRBJ2-3; 7 bases fit TRBD1. The CDR3 covers 15 residues. The germline V gene has CDR1 SGHDT and CDR2 YYEEEE. Trimming at V came to 4 bases and at J to 4 bases, leaving 9 bases not matched to a gene. DNA for the CDR3: TGTGCCAGCAGCCCGACAGGGTTGGGAGCAGATACGCAGTATTTT. Encoded protein: CASSPTGLGADTQYF.

The V gene is TRBV28, the J gene TRBJ2-1; TRBD1 is a possible D gene (5 bases). Germline assignment: CDR1 MDHEN and CDR2 SYDVKM. V lost 3 bases and J 1 base, leaving 7 bases between the germline ends. This CDR3 region has 14 residues. This chain's CDR3 is CASSLRQSYNEQFF. CDR3 in DNA: TGTGCCAGCAGTTTGAGACAGTCCTACAATGAGCAGTTCTTC.

The sample holds a few counts of this clonotype. This chain connects TRBV12-3 or TRBV12-4 to TRBJ1-5; 7 bases map to TRBD1. This CDR3 is built from 15 residues. Unmatched junction bases numbered 7, after V lost 2 bases and J lost 6 bases. This chain's CDR3 is CASSLTDRDGQPQHF. The CDR3, as DNA: TGTGCCAGCAGTTTAACCGACAGGGACGGTCAGCCCCAGCATTTT.

The rearrangement uses TRBV3-1 and TRBJ1-1, with unresolved D. Trimming pared 1 base from V and 0 bases from J, leaving 9 bases between. This CDR3 region has 15 residues. Germline values: CDR1 LGHDT, CDR2 YNNKEL (reference sequence). CDR3 DNA sequence: TGTGCCAGCAGCCAAGTACGCTCCATGAACACTGAAGCTTTCTTT. This codes for CASSQVRSMNTEAFF.

The genes are TRBV7-8 and TRBJ2-7; 8 nucleotides align to TRBD1. V lost 6 bases and J lost 0; bases outside the gene matches: 7. CDR1 and CDR2 from the germline V gene are SGHVS and FQNEAQ. The CDR3 length is 15 residues. CDR3 amino acids: CASSHDRGYSYEQYF. As DNA, the CDR3 is TGTGCCAGCAGTCACGACAGGGGCTACTCCTACGAGCAGTACTTC.

A few counts support this clonotype. This sequence joins TRBV29-1 and TRBJ2-3; D unclear. This CDR3 is 12 amino acids long. Germline values: CDR1 SQVTM, CDR2 ANQGSEA. V dropped 5 bases and J dropped 0 bases, with 6 bases sitting between them. As DNA, the CDR3 is TGCAGCGTTTTGGCTAGCACAGATACGCAGTATTTT. This sequence encodes CSVLASTDTQYF.

This clonotype was seen only a few times. The chain links TRBV15 to TRBJ2-2, with D possibly being TRBD1 (5 bases). This CDR3 has 13 amino acids. Germline lookup yields CDR1 LNHNV and CDR2 YYDKDF (reference sequence). V dropped 6 bases and J dropped 2 bases, with 7 bases sitting between them. The CDR3 nucleotides read TGTGCCACCAGGGACACCAACACCGGGGAGCTGTTTTTT. Its protein product is CATRDTNTGELFF.

A few counts support this clonotype. CDR3 protein: CASSQGLDQETQYF. The DNA of the CDR3 is TGCGCCAGCAGCCAAGGACTAGACCAAGAGACCCAGTACTTC. The chain links TRBV4-1 to TRBJ2-5; D perhaps matches TRBD2 (6 bases). The CDR3 sequence is 14 residues long. Per germline, CDR1 MGHRA and CDR2 YSYEKL. The ends were cut back, 1 base at V and 0 bases at J, with 6 bases in the middle.

The V call is TRBV30, the J call TRBJ2-5, with 9 bases matching TRBD2. The CDR3 spans 16 residues. The V segment lost 2 bases and the J segment 5 bases; nucleotides outside the gene matches: 12. CDR1 is GTSNPN, CDR2 SVGIG, per germline (reference sequence). For the CDR3, the DNA is TGTGCCTGGAGTAGCGGGTTGCGGGGGGGCGCGGAGACCCAGTACTTC. The encoded protein is CAWSSGLRGGAETQYF.

This clonotype was seen more than once but under ten times. The chain links TRBV2 to TRBJ2-5; a weak D match, TRBD2 (7 bases). With 7 bases removed from V and 1 base from J, the gap between germline ends came to 13 bases. The CDR3 consists of 14 residues. The germline CDR1 and CDR2 sequences are SNHLY and FYNNEI. The CDR3 loop reads CASTGRGAQETQYF. The CDR3 nucleotides are TGTGCCAGCACTGGACGGGGGGCCCAAGAGACCCAGTACTTC.

At least ten counts were recorded for this clonotype. This sequence joins TRBV29-1 and TRBJ2-1, with D tentatively TRBD2 (6 bases). V was shortened by 7 bases and J by 5 bases, with 15 bases between the two germline ends. This CDR3 is built from 13 residues. The germline V gene encodes CDR1 SQVTM and CDR2 ANQGSEA. The CDR3 reads CSAMPGLNNEQFF. The CDR3 DNA reads TGCAGCGCTATGCCGGGACTGAACAATGAGCAGTTCTTC.

This clonotype was observed a handful of times. The gene calls are TRBV29-1 and TRBJ2-1; TRBD2 agrees at 12 bases. Germline-derived CDR1 and CDR2 are SQVTM and ANQGSEA. The CDR3 totals 12 residues. V lost 8 bases and J lost 6; bases outside the gene matches: 2. CDR3 sequence reads: CSQTSGGNEQFF. As DNA, the CDR3 is TGCAGCCAGACTAGCGGGGGCAATGAGCAGTTCTTC.

This clonotype has just a few counts. This sequence joins TRBV12-3 or TRBV12-4 and TRBJ1-1; 9 bases map to TRBD1. This CDR3 is built from 14 residues. The junction had 4 bases not matched to a gene; V was cut back by 4 bases and J by 4 bases. The CDR3 sequence: CASSSGTGFTEAFF. In DNA form, the CDR3 reads TGTGCCAGCAGTTCCGGGACAGGGTTCACTGAAGCTTTCTTT.

The rearrangement uses TRBV7-9 and TRBJ2-1, with D hard to call. The V gene lost 4 bases and the J gene lost 10 bases, with 8 bases spanning the gap. This CDR3 spans 11 amino acids. The germline CDR1 and CDR2 sequences are SEHNR and FQNEAQ (reference sequence). CDR3 protein: CASSSSEEQFF. The CDR3 bases are TGTGCCAGCAGCTCCTCGGAGGAGCAGTTCTTC.

The rearrangement uses TRBV12-3 or TRBV12-4 and TRBJ2-7; 7 bases match TRBD1. The CDR3 covers 16 residues. The junction had 11 bases not matched to a gene; V was cut back by 2 bases and J by 4 bases. The CDR3 protein is CASSLITRTGFYEQYF. CDR3 sequence (DNA): TGTGCCAGCAGTTTAATCACTCGGACAGGTTTTTACGAGCAGTACTTC.

This clonotype was recorded a few times. The chain uses TRBV7-9 and TRBJ2-1; the D call may be TRBD1 or TRBD2 (5 bases each). Germline V gene sequence: CDR1 SEHNR, CDR2 FQNEAQ (reference sequence). There are 15 residues in the CDR3. Deletions cut 3 bases from V and 0 bases from J, with 9 bases between. The chain's CDR3 is CASSFAGSSYNEQFF. DNA for the CDR3: TGTGCCAGCAGCTTCGCAGGGAGCTCCTACAATGAGCAGTTCTTC.